These 18 T cell receptor beta chains were sequenced from one sample in a study of spatial heterogeneity in lung cancer. One entry per CDR3 protein, called by TCRdb with MiXCR from the 5' RACE reads. The profile shows tens of thousands of distinct CDR3 sequences, 7.4% of them singletons. Time point: blood at routine non-recurrence follow-up after resection. The authors sequenced whole RNA from tumor, nontumor lung or frozen PBMC without sorting. Here the sequenced sample was PBMCs, taken at follow-up. The source is a female donor with early-stage non-small cell lung cancer.

The table lists this clonotype with a few counts. The chain is built from TRBV3-1 and TRBJ1-2; 9 bases match TRBD1. Germline CDR1 LGHDT, CDR2 YNNKEL (reference sequence). The CDR3 sequence is 15 residues long. Germline trimming cut 4 bases from V and 2 bases from J; bases unmatched to any gene: 5. The CDR3 DNA is TGTGCCAGCAGCCCCGAGGACAGGGGCAACTATGGCTACACCTTC. This encodes CASSPEDRGNYGYTF.

The sample holds many counts of this clonotype. The CDR3 sequence: CASSLKRRQGRPYEQYF. The CDR3 DNA is TGTGCCAGCAGTTTAAAGCGTAGACAGGGACGCCCTTACGAGCAGTACTTC. The V call is TRBV12-3 or TRBV12-4, the J call TRBJ2-7, with 7 bases fitting TRBD1. This CDR3 is built from 17 residues. The V gene end was trimmed by 2 bases and the J gene end by 4 bases; junction bases not matched to a gene: 14.

This clonotype was found many times. The genes are TRBV20-1 and TRBJ2-7, with a tentative D call TRBD1 (6 bases). Per the germline V gene, CDR1 is DFQATT and CDR2 is SNEGSKA (reference sequence). Trimming cost V 5 bases and J 7 bases, with 15 bases left between them. CDR3 size: 12 residues. The CDR3 region is CSAPPGHQEQYF. The DNA for the CDR3 is TGCAGTGCTCCTCCGGGACATCAGGAGCAGTACTTC.

This clonotype turned up a few times. The chain carries TRBV29-1 and TRBJ2-1; D remains ambiguous. Germline lookup yields CDR1 SQVTM and CDR2 ANQGSEA. V lost 4 bases, J lost 0 bases, and 10 bases lay in between. The CDR3 length is 14 residues. CDR3 in DNA: TGCAGCGTTGGCTTCAGGAGCTCCTACAATGAGCAGTTCTTC. Encoded protein: CSVGFRSSYNEQFF.

There are a few counts of this clonotype. The genes are TRBV5-5 and TRBJ2-5; no clear D. V shed 3 bases and J shed 4 bases, with 19 bases lying between them. CDR1 and CDR2 (germline): SGHKS, YYEKEE (reference sequence). The CDR3 has 16 amino acids. This chain's CDR3 is CASSYPGAGRLETQYF. The CDR3 bases are TGTGCCAGCAGCTATCCGGGCGCCGGCAGACTAGAGACCCAGTACTTC.

This clonotype was counted at least ten times. J is TRBJ1-6 and V is TRBV7-2, with unresolved D. Trimming removed 8 bases at V and 7 bases at J, with 15 bases between. CDR3 length: 14 residues. Looked up from germline, CDR1 is SGHTA and CDR2 is FQGNSA. The CDR3 DNA sequence: TGTGCCAGCGGGTACGTCAGGAGAAATTCACCCCTCCACTTT. It encodes CASGYVRRNSPLHF.

This clonotype was observed many times. The chain is built from TRBV3-1 and TRBJ1-4; 7 bases match TRBD1. The CDR3 is made up of 18 amino acids. Trimming took 1 base from V and 2 from J; bases not matched to a gene: 10. Germline values: CDR1 LGHDT, CDR2 YNNKEL (reference sequence). The CDR3 coding sequence is TGTGCCAGCAGCCAAGGCAAGAAAAGGGGGCATACTAATGAAAAACTGTTTTTT. It specifies CASSQGKKRGHTNEKLFF.

This clonotype was detected a few times. The chain couples TRBV20-1 to TRBJ2-3, with TRBD2 matching over 8 bases. This CDR3 spans 16 amino acids. V shed 8 bases and J 2 bases; nucleotides not matched to a gene: 15. Germline CDR1 DFQATT, CDR2 SNEGSKA (reference sequence). The CDR3 coding sequence is TGCAGTCAATTAGCGGGGCCGACGGCCGACACAGATACGCAGTATTTT. Its translation is CSQLAGPTADTDTQYF.

This clonotype was found many times. V gene TRBV24-1 combines with J gene TRBJ2-7; D is unresolved. Trimming shortened V by 3 bases and J by 0 bases, and 14 bases separated the two germline ends. This CDR3 contains 16 residues. Per germline, CDR1 KGHDR and CDR2 SFDVKD. The CDR3 protein is CATSDSRTRSSYEQYF. In DNA form, the CDR3 reads TGTGCCACCAGTGATAGCCGGACGAGGAGCTCCTACGAGCAGTACTTC.

This chain links TRBV20-1 with TRBJ1-1; the match to TRBD1 covers 7 bases. The CDR3 contains 12 residues. Unmatched junction bases numbered 11, after V lost 6 bases and J lost 10 bases. Germline CDR1 and CDR2: DFQATT and SNEGSKA (reference sequence). CDR3 bases: TGCAGTGCGGGGAGGACAGGCCCCGTAGCTTTCTTT. Protein: CSAGRTGPVAFF.

Many counts were recorded for this clonotype. The V call is TRBV6-2 or TRBV6-3, the J call TRBJ2-6; D is undetermined. The ends were cut back, 4 bases at V and 1 base at J, with 11 bases in the middle. The CDR3 contains 16 residues. The germline V gene has CDR1 MNHEY and CDR2 SVGEGT. The CDR3 is CASSSLGYSGANVLTF. CDR3 DNA sequence: TGTGCCAGCAGTTCGCTTGGTTATTCTGGGGCCAACGTCCTGACTTTC.

This clonotype showed up just a few times. The genes are TRBV7-2 and TRBJ1-2, with D possibly being TRBD1 (5 bases). Looked up from germline, CDR1 is SGHTA and CDR2 is FQGNSA. Trimming shortened V by 4 bases and J by 2 bases, and 11 bases separated the two germline ends. CDR3 size: 14 residues. CDR3 DNA: TGTGCCAGCAGCTCCACAGGCGGAAACTATGGCTACACCTTC. It specifies CASSSTGGNYGYTF.

The table lists this clonotype with many counts. The chain recombines TRBV5-1 with TRBJ1-1; 10 bases are shared with TRBD1. V lost 4 bases and J lost 2; bases outside the gene matches: 5. Germline CDR1 reads SGHRS; CDR2 reads YFSETQ. The CDR3 runs 15 residues. This CDR3 is CASSNRDRGNTEAFF. The CDR3 bases are TGCGCCAGCAGCAACCGGGACAGGGGCAACACTGAAGCTTTCTTT.

This clonotype was observed many times. The J gene is TRBJ2-5, the V gene TRBV6-2 or TRBV6-3; no clear D gene. This CDR3 spans 13 amino acids. Germline CDR1 reads MNHEY; CDR2 reads SVGEGT. The V gene lost 0 bases and the J gene lost 4 bases, with 6 bases spanning the gap. The CDR3 DNA sequence: TGTGCCAGCAGTTACTCGGTTCCAGAGACCCAGTACTTC. Protein sequence: CASSYSVPETQYF.

This clonotype was observed at least ten times. The chain employs TRBV18 and TRBJ1-1, with D possibly being TRBD1 (5 bases). Trimming removed 4 bases from V and 3 bases from J, with 12 bases in between. Germline V CDR1 and CDR2: KGHSH, LQKENI. This CDR3 is 14 amino acids long. In DNA, the CDR3 is TGTGCCAGCTCACTTTCCGGGGCGGACACTGAAGCTTTCTTT. Its translation is CASSLSGADTEAFF.

This clonotype came up many times. V gene TRBV7-6 combines with J gene TRBJ1-1, with D unclear. V lost 1 base to trimming and J lost 0 bases, with 12 bases between them. This CDR3 is built from 16 residues. In germline, CDR1 is SGHVS, CDR2 FNYEAQ. The CDR3: CASSLDERELNTEAFF. DNA for the CDR3: TGTGCCAGCAGCTTAGATGAAAGGGAGCTGAACACTGAAGCTTTCTTT.

This clonotype appeared many times. The chain recombines TRBV7-9 with TRBJ2-4; D is undetermined. The CDR3 runs 16 residues. Germline lookup yields CDR1 SEHNR and CDR2 FQNEAQ (reference sequence). Trimming stripped 5 bases from V and 0 bases from J, with 14 bases between. The CDR3, as DNA: TGTGCCAGCAGCCAAGAGAAGGTACTAGCCAAAAACATTCAGTACTTC. Encoded protein: CASSQEKVLAKNIQYF.

The rearrangement joins TRBV11-2 to TRBJ2-3; 8 nucleotides align to TRBD2. Germline-derived CDR1 and CDR2 are SGHAT and FQNNGV. The CDR3 is 16 amino acids. The V segment lost 3 bases and the J segment 4 bases; nucleotides outside the gene matches: 9. In DNA form, the CDR3 reads TGTGCCAGCAGCTTTCGATTAGCGGGGAGTGCAGATACGCAGTATTTT. Its translation: CASSFRLAGSADTQYF.